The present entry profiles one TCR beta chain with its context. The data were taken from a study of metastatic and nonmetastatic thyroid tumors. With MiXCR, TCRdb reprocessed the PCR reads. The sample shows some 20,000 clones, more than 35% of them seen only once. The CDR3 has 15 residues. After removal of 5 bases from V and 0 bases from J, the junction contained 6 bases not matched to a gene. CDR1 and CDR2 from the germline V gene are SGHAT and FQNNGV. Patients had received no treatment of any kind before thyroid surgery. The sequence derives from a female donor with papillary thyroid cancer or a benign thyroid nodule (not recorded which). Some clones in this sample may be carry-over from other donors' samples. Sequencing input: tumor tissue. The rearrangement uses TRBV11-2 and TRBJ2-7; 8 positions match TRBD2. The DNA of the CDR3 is TGTGCCAGCAGCCGCGCTAGCGGGCCCTCCTACGAGCAGTACTTC. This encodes CASSRASGPSYEQYF.